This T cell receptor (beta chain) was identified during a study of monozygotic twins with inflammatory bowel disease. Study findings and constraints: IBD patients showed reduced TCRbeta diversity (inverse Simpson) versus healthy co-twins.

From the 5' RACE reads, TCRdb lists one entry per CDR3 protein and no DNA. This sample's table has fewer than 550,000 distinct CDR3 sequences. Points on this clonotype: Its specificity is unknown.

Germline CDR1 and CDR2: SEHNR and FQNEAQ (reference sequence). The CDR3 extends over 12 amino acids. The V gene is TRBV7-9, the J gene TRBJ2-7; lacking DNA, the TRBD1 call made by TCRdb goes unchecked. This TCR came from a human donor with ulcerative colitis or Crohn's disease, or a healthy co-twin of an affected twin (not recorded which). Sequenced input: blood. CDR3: CASRGAGYEQYF.